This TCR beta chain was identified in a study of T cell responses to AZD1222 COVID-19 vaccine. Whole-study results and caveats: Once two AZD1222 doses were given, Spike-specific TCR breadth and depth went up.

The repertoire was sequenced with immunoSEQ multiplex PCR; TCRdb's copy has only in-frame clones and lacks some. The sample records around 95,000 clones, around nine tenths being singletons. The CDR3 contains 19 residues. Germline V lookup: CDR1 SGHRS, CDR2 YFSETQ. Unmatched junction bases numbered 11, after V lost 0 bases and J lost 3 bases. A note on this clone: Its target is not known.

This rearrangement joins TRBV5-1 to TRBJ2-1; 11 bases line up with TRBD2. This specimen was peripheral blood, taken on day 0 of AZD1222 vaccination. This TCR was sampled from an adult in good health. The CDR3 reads CASSLEGLAVWRDYNEQFF. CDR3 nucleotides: TGCGCCAGCAGCTTGGAGGGACTAGCGGTCTGGCGGGACTACAATGAGCAGTTCTTC.